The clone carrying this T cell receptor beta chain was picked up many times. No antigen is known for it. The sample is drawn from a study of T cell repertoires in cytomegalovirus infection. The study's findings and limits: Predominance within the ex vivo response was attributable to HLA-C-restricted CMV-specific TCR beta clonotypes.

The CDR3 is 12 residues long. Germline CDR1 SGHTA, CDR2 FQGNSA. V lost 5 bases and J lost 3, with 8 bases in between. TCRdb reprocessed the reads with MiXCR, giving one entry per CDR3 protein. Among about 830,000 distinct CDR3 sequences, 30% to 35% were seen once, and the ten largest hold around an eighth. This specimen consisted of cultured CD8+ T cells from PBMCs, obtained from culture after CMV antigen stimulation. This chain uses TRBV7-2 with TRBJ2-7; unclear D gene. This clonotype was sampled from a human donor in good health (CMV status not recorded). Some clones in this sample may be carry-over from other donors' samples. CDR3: CASSPDIYEQYF. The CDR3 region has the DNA TGTGCCAGCAGCCCTGACATCTACGAGCAGTACTTC.